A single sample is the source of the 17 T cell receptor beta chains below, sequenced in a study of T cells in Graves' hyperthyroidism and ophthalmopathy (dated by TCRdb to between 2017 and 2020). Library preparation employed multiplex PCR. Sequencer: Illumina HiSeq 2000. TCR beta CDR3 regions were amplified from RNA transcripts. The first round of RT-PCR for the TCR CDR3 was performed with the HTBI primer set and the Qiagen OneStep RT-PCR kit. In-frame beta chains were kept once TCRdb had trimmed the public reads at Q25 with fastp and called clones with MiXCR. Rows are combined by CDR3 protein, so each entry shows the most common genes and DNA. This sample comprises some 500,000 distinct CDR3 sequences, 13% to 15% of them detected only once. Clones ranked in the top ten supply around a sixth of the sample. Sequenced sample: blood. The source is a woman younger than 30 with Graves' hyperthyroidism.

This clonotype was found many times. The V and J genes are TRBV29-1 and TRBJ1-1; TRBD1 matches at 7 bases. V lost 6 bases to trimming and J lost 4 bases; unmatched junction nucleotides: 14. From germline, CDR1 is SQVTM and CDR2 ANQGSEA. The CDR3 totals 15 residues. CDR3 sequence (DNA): TGCAGCGTCTCCCATCGACAGGGCCGACCCACTGAAGCTTTCTTT. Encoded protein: CSVSHRQGRPTEAFF.

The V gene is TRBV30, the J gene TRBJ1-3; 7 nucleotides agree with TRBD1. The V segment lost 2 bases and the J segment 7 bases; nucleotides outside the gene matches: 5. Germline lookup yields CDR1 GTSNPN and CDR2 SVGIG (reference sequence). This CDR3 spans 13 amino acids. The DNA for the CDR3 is TGTGCCTGGAGTTGGTCAGGGGGGAACACCATATATTTT. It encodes CAWSWSGGNTIYF.

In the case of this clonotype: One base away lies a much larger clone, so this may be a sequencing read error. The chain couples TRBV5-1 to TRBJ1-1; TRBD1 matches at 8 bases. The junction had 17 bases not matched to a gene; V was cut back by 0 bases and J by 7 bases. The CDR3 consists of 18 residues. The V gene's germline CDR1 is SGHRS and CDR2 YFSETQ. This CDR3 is CASSLALGLGQALNEAFF. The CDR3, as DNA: TGCGCCAGCAGCTTGGCCTTAGGTCTGGGACAGGCCTTAAATGAAGCTTTCTTT.

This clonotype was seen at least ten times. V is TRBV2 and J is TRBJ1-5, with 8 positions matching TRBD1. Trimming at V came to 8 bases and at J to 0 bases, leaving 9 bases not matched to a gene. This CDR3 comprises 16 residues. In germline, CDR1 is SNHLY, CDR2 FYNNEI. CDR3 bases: TGTGCCAGCGGGGACAGGTCACTGAATAGCAATCAGCCCCAGCATTTT. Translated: CASGDRSLNSNQPQHF.

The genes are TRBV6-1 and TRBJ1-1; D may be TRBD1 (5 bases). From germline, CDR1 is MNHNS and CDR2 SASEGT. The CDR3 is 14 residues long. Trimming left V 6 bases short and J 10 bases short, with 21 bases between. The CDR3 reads CASSPTLQTGGAFF. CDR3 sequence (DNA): TGTGCCAGCAGCCCCACCCTCCAAACCGGGGGAGCTTTCTTT.

In DNA form, the CDR3 reads TGTGCCAGCATCGAATTGGCGGCGGGGAACAATAATTCACCCCTCCACTTT. This encodes CASIELAAGNNNSPLHF. This chain joins TRBV28 and TRBJ1-6, with D unresolved. Deletions cut 7 bases from V and 5 bases from J, with 21 bases between. CDR3 size: 17 residues. From germline, CDR1 is MDHEN and CDR2 SYDVKM. Looking up the rest from reference TRBV28 and TRBJ1-6 gives the full variable domain: DVKVTQSSRYLVKRTGEKVFLECVQDMDHENMFWYRQDPGLGLRLIYFSYDVKMKEKGDIPEGYSVSREKKERFSLILESASTNQTSMYLCASIELAAGNNNSPLHFGNGTRLTVT.

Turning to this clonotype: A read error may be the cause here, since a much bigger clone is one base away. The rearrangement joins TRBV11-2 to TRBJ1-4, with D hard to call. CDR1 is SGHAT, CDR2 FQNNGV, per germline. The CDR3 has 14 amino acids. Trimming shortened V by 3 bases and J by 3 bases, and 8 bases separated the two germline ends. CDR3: CASSFGDPNEKLFF. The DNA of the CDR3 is TGTGCCAGCAGCTTCGGGGATCCTAATGAAAAACTGTTTTTT.

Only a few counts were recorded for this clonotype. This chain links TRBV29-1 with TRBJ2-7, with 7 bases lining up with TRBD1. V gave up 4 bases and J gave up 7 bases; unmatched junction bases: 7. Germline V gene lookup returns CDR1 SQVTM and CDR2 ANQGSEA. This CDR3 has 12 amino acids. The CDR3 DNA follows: TGCAGCGTTGGCCCCGGACAGGCGGAGCAGTACTTC. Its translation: CSVGPGQAEQYF.

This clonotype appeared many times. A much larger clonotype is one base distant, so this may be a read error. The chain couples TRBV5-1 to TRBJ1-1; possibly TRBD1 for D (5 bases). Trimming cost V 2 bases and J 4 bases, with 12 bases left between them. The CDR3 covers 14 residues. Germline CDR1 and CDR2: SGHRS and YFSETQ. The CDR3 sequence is CASSFPDGGTEAFF. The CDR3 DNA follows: TGCGCCAGCAGCTTCCCGGACGGGGGCACTGAAGCTTTCTTT.

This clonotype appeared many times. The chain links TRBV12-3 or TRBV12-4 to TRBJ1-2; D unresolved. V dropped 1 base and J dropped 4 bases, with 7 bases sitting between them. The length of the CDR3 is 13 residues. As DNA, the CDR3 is TGTGCCAGCAGTTTAGGTCAGAGCTATGGCTACACCTTC. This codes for CASSLGQSYGYTF.

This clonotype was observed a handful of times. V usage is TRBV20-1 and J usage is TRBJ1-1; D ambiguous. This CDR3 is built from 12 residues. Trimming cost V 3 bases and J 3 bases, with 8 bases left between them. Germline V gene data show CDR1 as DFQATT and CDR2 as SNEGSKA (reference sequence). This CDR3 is CSARRRDTEAFF. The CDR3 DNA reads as TGCAGTGCTAGGCGTAGGGACACTGAAGCTTTCTTT.

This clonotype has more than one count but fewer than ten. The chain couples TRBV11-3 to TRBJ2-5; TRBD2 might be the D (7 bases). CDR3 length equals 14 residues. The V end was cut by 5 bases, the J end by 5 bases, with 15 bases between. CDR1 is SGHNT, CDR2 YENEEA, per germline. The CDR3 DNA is TGTGCCAGCAGCAGGGGGGGGGACTTGGAGACCCAGTACTTC. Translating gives CASSRGGDLETQYF.

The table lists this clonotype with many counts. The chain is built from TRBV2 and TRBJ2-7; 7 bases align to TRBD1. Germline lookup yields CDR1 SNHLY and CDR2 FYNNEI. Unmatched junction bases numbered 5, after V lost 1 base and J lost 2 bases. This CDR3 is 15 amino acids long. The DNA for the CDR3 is TGTGCCAGCAGTGAAGAGGACAGGTCAGCCTACGAGCAGTACTTC. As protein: CASSEEDRSAYEQYF.

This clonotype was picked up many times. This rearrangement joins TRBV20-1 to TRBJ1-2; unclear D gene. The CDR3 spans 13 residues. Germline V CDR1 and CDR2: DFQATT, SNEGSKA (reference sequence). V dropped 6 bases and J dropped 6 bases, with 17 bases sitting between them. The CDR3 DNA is TGCAGTGCCATCCGGTGGGCACTGGATGGCTACACCTTC. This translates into CSAIRWALDGYTF.

The CDR3 region is CASSSYGRAGVFGEQYF. The CDR3 nucleotides read TGTGCCAGCAGCTCCTATGGGCGAGCGGGAGTCTTTGGCGAGCAGTACTTC. The J gene is TRBJ2-7, the V gene TRBV7-2; TRBD2 matches 8 bases. The V segment lost 4 bases and the J segment 6 bases; nucleotides outside the gene matches: 17. Germline CDR1 reads SGHTA; CDR2 reads FQGNSA. The CDR3 has 17 amino acids.

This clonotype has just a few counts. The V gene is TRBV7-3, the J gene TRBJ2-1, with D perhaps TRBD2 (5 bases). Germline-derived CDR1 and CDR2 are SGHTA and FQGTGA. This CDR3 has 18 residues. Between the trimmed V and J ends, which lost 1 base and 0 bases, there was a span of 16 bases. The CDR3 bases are TGTGCCAGCAGCTTAAAAGGAAGTAGTGGGAGCTCCTACAATGAGCAGTTCTTC. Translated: CASSLKGSSGSSYNEQFF.

The CDR3 bases are TGCAGCGCTCCTGACAGGGGCGAAAAACTGTTTTTT. It codes for CSAPDRGEKLFF. The chain is built from TRBV29-1 and TRBJ1-4; 8 positions agree with TRBD1. The CDR3 covers 12 residues. Germline assignment: CDR1 SQVTM and CDR2 ANQGSEA. The V and J ends lost 7 bases and 8 bases, in that order; junction bases with no gene match: 6.